This is a list of T cell receptor beta chains from one sample in a study of T cell responses to AZD1222 COVID-19 vaccine. This table comes from immunoSEQ multiplex PCR, and its TCRdb copy is limited to in-frame clones, with some not included. Of 150,000 to 200,000 clones listed, about 86% are singletons. This specimen was peripheral blood, taken on day 0 of AZD1222 vaccination. These receptors originate from an adult in good health. The CDR3 runs from the conserved cysteine through the conserved F or W. The order of the fields is clone size, V gene, J gene, D gene, CDR3 DNA, CDR3 protein. D genes are given only for firm matches. Clone size is stated in some rows and not others, as once, few, many or a class when expanded.

-	TRBV4-1	TRBJ2-7	-	TGCGCCAGCAGCCAAGGGGATGACGCCTACGAGCAGTACTTC	CASSQGDDAYEQYF
-	TRBV27	TRBJ1-1	TRBD1	TGTGCCAGCAGTTCCTCCGGGACAGGGGGCACTGAAGCTTTCTTT	CASSSSGTGGTEAFF
-	TRBV3-1/TRBV3-2	TRBJ1-1	TRBD1	TGTGCCAGCAGCCACACCGACAGGGGGCAGGTAGCTTTCTTT	CASSHTDRGQVAFF
-	TRBV24-1	TRBJ1-4	-	TGTGCCACCAGTGATAACACAGGGTCAGGTGAAAAACTGTTTTTT	CATSDNTGSGEKLFF
-	TRBV21-1	TRBJ1-5	-	TGTGCCAGCAGCCGGACAGGGTTGAGCAATCAGCCCCAGCATTTT	CASSRTGLSNQPQHF
once	TRBV2	TRBJ1-5	-	TGTGCCAGCAGCCTAGGGTACAGGGACCAGCCCCAGCATTTT	CASSLGYRDQPQHF
-	TRBV6-5	TRBJ1-4	TRBD1	TGTGCCAGCAGTTCGTGGACAGGGGGACAGGAAAAACTGTTTTTT	CASSSWTGGQEKLFF
-	TRBV2	TRBJ2-3	TRBD2	TGTGCCAGCAGTGGGACTAGCGGTTTCACAGGAGCGCAGTATTTT	CASSGTSGFTGAQYF
-	TRBV6-2/TRBV6-3	TRBJ2-3	-	TGTGCCAGCAGTTACCGAAGCGGGCGTAGGGATACGCAGTATTTT	CASSYRSGRRDTQYF
-	TRBV18	TRBJ2-1	TRBD2	TGTGCCAGCTCACCAGGGGTAGCGGGTATGAATGAGCAGTTCTTC	CASSPGVAGMNEQFF
-	TRBV5-6	TRBJ1-2	-	TGTGCCAGCAGCCGTTCTTCCGGGGGCTACGGAACAGGCTACACCTTC	CASSRSSGGYGTGYTF
-	TRBV9	TRBJ2-7	TRBD2	TGTGCCAGCGGACCGGGACTAGCGGACTACGAGCAGTACTTC	CASGPGLADYEQYF
-	TRBV19	TRBJ2-7	-	TGTGCCAGTAGTTCGGCTGGACCGCCGTCCTCCTACGAGCAGTACTTC	CASSSAGPPSSYEQYF
-	TRBV28	TRBJ2-3	-	TGTGCCAGCAGGCCGGGGCTATCGGTAGATACGCAGTATTTT	CASRPGLSVDTQYF
-	TRBV6-5	TRBJ2-7	-	TGTGCCAGCAGCGACAGTGTTTCCTACGAGCAGTACTTC	CASSDSVSYEQYF
-	TRBV5-8	TRBJ2-5	-	TGTGCCAGCAACTCCAGGGGAAACCAAGAGACCCAGTACTTC	CASNSRGNQETQYF
-	TRBV28	TRBJ1-2	-	TGTGCCAGCAGTCCCAGGACCACCTTC	CASSPRTTF
-	TRBV24-1	TRBJ2-3	-	TGTGCCACCAGTGATTTTTCCAGCGCGGCGACAGATACGCAGTATTTT	CATSDFSSAATDTQYF
-	TRBV12-3/TRBV12-4	TRBJ2-3	-	TGTGCCGTCCAGGGGACAGATACGCAGTATTTT	CAVQGTDTQYF
few	TRBV11-3	TRBJ2-3	TRBD1	TGTGCCAGCAGCCCGGGACAGGGGGTATGGGATACGCAGTATTTT	CASSPGQGVWDTQYF
-	TRBV12-5	TRBJ2-7	-	TGTGCTAGTGGTTTGGTAACAGGGAGGCCCTACGAGCAGTACTTC	CASGLVTGRPYEQYF
-	TRBV28	TRBJ2-2	TRBD2	TGTGCCAGCACCCTAGCGGGAGAAAGCCTTACCGGGGAGCTGTTTTTT	CASTLAGESLTGELFF
-	TRBV7-9	TRBJ2-2	-	TGTGCCAGCAGCCCCGACTGGCTTGGGACCGGGGAGCTGTTTTTT	CASSPDWLGTGELFF
-	TRBV2	TRBJ1-2	-	TGTGCCAGCAGGGCCCTGGGGGGGGCCTCATATGGCTACACCTTC	CASRALGGASYGYTF
-	TRBV28	TRBJ2-1	-	TGTGCCAGCAGCCTCTTGGACGACAGCTCCTACAATGAGCAGTTCTTC	CASSLLDDSSYNEQFF
-	TRBV11-2	TRBJ2-2	TRBD2	TGTGCCAGCAGCTTAGAGCCGGGAGGGACGGTCGCCGGGGAGCTGTTTTTT	CASSLEPGGTVAGELFF
-	TRBV6-5	TRBJ2-5	-	TGTGCCAGCAGCGGGGACTGGGCGAGTGAGACCCAGTACTTC	CASSGDWASETQYF
once	TRBV10-2	TRBJ1-3	-	TGCGCCAGTGCCCCGGGGGTTTGGGGAAACACCATATATTTT	CASAPGVWGNTIYF
-	TRBV12-3/TRBV12-4	TRBJ1-1	-	TGTGCCAGCAGTTTGTCGGGGAGTGAAGCTTTCTTT	CASSLSGSEAFF
-	TRBV7-9	TRBJ1-5	-	TGTGCCAGCAGCTCCAGGGATAGCAATCAGCCCCAGCATTTT	CASSSRDSNQPQHF
-	TRBV29-1	TRBJ2-3	-	TGCAGCGTGGGAATGAAGGGGGATACGCAGTATTTT	CSVGMKGDTQYF
-	TRBV7-3	TRBJ2-2	TRBD2	TGTGCCAGCAGCTTATCTACTAGCGACACCGGGGAGCTGTTTTTT	CASSLSTSDTGELFF
-	TRBV9	TRBJ2-2	TRBD1	TGTGCCAGCAGCGAGACAGGGCCACCCACCGGGGAGCTGTTTTTT	CASSETGPPTGELFF
-	TRBV5-1	TRBJ2-5	-	TGCGCCAGCAGCTTGGTTATGAGGGGGCAAGAGACCCAGTACTTC	CASSLVMRGQETQYF
once	TRBV25-1	TRBJ1-1	-	TGTGCCAGCAGTGACTTGAACACTGAAGCTTTCTTT	CASSDLNTEAFF
-	TRBV6-1	TRBJ2-7	-	TGTGCCAGCAGTGAAAGGCCACCCGGAGGGTTCGAGCAGTACTTC	CASSERPPGGFEQYF
-	TRBV18	TRBJ1-2	-	TGTGCCAGCTCACCACCGAGCCGGCCGGGTGGCTACACCTTC	CASSPPSRPGGYTF
-	TRBV6-5	TRBJ2-7	-	TGTGCCATTGAGGGGGGGATTCTGTCCTACGAGCAGTACTTC	CAIEGGILSYEQYF
-	TRBV24-1	TRBJ2-2	TRBD2	TGTGCCACCAGTGCGGCAGCGGGGTCGGTGAAGCTGTTTTTT	CATSAAAGSVKLFF
-	TRBV12-1	TRBJ1-1	-	TGTGCCAGCAGCCAACACAGGGCGAACGGTGAAGCTTTCTTT	CASSQHRANGEAFF
-	TRBV18	TRBJ2-1	-	TGTGCCAGCTCACCACCTAGTCAGGGTATAACATACAATGAGCAGTTCTTC	CASSPPSQGITYNEQFF
-	TRBV7-9	TRBJ1-6	-	TGTGCCAGCAGCTTAGGAAATTCACCCCTCCACTTT	CASSLGNSPLHF
-	TRBV6-5	TRBJ2-7	-	TGTGCCAGCAGGGGGGGACATTTAAGCTCCTACGAGCAGTACTTC	CASRGGHLSSYEQYF
few	TRBV13	TRBJ1-1	TRBD1	TGTGCCAGCAGCTTAAACGGACAGGGTCTTGAAGCTTTCTTT	CASSLNGQGLEAFF
-	TRBV12-3/TRBV12-4	TRBJ2-1	-	TGTGCCAGCAAAAGGGACAATGAGCAGTTCTTC	CASKRDNEQFF
-	TRBV27	TRBJ1-6	-	TGTGCCAGCAGTTTAGCGCAGGGCAATTCACCCCTCCACTTT	CASSLAQGNSPLHF
-	TRBV12-5	TRBJ1-6	-	TGTGCTAGTGGGACGGGGTTGGGGGATTTACCCCTCCACTTT	CASGTGLGDLPLHF
few	TRBV19	TRBJ1-1	TRBD1	TGTGCCAGTAGGGACAGGGGACAAGCTTTCTTT	CASRDRGQAFF
once	TRBV2	TRBJ1-1	-	TGTGCCAGCAGGGGCAGACTAAACACTGAAGCTTTCTTT	CASRGRLNTEAFF
once	TRBV10-1	TRBJ2-3	TRBD2	TGCGCCAGCAGTGCTATGGGACTAGCGGGAGGCCGAGATACGCAGTATTTT	CASSAMGLAGGRDTQYF
-	TRBV24-1	TRBJ1-2	TRBD1	TGTGCCACCAGTGACCGACAGGGGAGTTATGGCTACACCTTC	CATSDRQGSYGYTF
-	TRBV4-1	TRBJ2-5	TRBD2	TGCGCCAGCAGCCTATCGGCGGGGGCCCAGTACTTC	CASSLSAGAQYF
-	TRBV5-1	TRBJ1-4	-	TGCGCCAGCAGCTTGTGGGGTGCCCGAGGGGAAAAACTGTTTTTT	CASSLWGARGEKLFF
-	TRBV28	TRBJ1-3	-	TGTGCCAGCAGCCCCCCGCGGCAGGGAAGAAACACCATATATTTT	CASSPPRQGRNTIYF
few	TRBV5-1	TRBJ1-3	TRBD1	TGCGCCAGCAGCGCCCCACAGGGGAACACCATATATTTT	CASSAPQGNTIYF